One and the same sample provided the 27 T cell receptor beta chains below, sequenced in a study of blood T cell repertoires in COVID-19 (dated by TCRdb to 2018 to 2021). Libraries were made using the immunoSEQ multiplex PCR assay. Not all clones reach the TCRdb copy of this immuneACCESS table, which keeps in-frame sequences only. Checked studies attribute under half of the gap to unresolved V genes and leave the rest unexplained. The sample data list a few hundred thousand clones, and around 80% of these were observed just once. The ten largest account for 9.5% to 15% of the sample. Sequenced sample: peripheral blood. Source of these receptors: a human donor in a cohort sampled during active COVID-19.

This sequence joins TRBV12-3 or TRBV12-4 and TRBJ2-1, with unresolved D. V lost 3 bases to trimming and J lost 9 bases, with 9 bases between them. The CDR3 extends over 12 amino acids. The CDR3 is CASSFYLSEQFF. The CDR3, as DNA: TGTGCCAGCAGTTTTTATCTCAGTGAGCAGTTCTTC.

The CDR3 sequence is CASSPRTGPGYGYTF. The DNA of the CDR3 is TGCGCCAGCAGCCCCCGGACAGGGCCGGGCTATGGCTACACCTTC. The J gene is TRBJ1-2, the V gene TRBV5-1; 8 nucleotides line up with TRBD1. The CDR3 has 15 amino acids. CDR1 is SGHRS, CDR2 YFSETQ, per germline. V shed 4 bases and J 4 bases; nucleotides not matched to a gene: 9.

A few counts support this clone. The genes are TRBV5-5 and TRBJ1-2, with D maybe TRBD1 (5 bases). Trimming pared 2 bases from V and 4 bases from J, leaving 9 bases between. The CDR3 is 13 amino acids. Germline values: CDR1 SGHKS, CDR2 YYEKEE (reference sequence). The CDR3 DNA sequence: TGTGCCAGCAGCTTTTCAGGGTTCTATGGCTACACCTTC. Its translation is CASSFSGFYGYTF. Supplemented by reference TRBV5-5 and TRBJ1-2, the full variable domain reads DAGVTQSPTHLIKTRGQQVTLRCSPISGHKSVSWYQQVLGQGPQFIFQYYEKEERGRGNFPDRFSARQFPNYSSELNVNALLLGDSALYLCASSFSGFYGYTFGSGTRLTVV.

The sample holds a few counts of this clone. V gene TRBV6-6 combines with J gene TRBJ1-2, with 8 bases identical to TRBD1. This CDR3 contains 15 residues. With V trimmed by 2 bases and J by 4 bases, 6 bases remained unmatched. The V gene's germline CDR1 is MNHNY and CDR2 SVGAGI (reference sequence). The CDR3 is CASSYGVTGGYGYTF. CDR3 DNA sequence: TGTGCCAGCAGTTACGGGGTAACAGGGGGCTATGGCTACACCTTC.

This clone was recorded once. This chain joins TRBV30 and TRBJ2-7, with D possibly being TRBD2 (7 bases). V lost 8 bases to trimming and J lost 1 base, with 15 bases between them. Germline assignment: CDR1 GTSNPN and CDR2 SVGIG (reference sequence). The CDR3 consists of 13 residues. Here the CDR3 reads CALGGGGSYEQYF. DNA for the CDR3: TGTGCCCTCGGAGGGGGGGGATCCTACGAGCAGTACTTC.

The chain is built from TRBV5-8 and TRBJ2-2; 7 bases fit TRBD2. CDR1 and CDR2 (germline): SGHTS, YDEGEE. The junction had 2 bases not matched to a gene; V was cut back by 0 bases and J by 3 bases. This CDR3 is 15 amino acids long. The CDR3 nucleotides read TGTGCCAGCAGCTTGGTTCTAGCGGACACCGGGGAGCTGTTTTTT. This translates into CASSLVLADTGELFF. Full variable domain (missing parts from reference TRBV5-8 and TRBJ2-2): EAGVTQSPTHLIKTRGQQATLRCSPISGHTSVYWYQQALGLGLQFLLWYDEGEERNRGNFPPRFSGRQFPNYSSELNVNALELEDSALYLCASSLVLADTGELFFGEGSRLTVL.

CDR3 residues: CASSLAVNRGYTF. The CDR3 DNA reads TGTGCCAGCAGCTTGGCCGTCAACCGGGGCTACACCTTC. V and J are TRBV5-4 and TRBJ1-2; D is unresolved. The V end lost 0 bases, the J end lost 8 bases, and 11 bases lay between the germline ends. Germline V gene data show CDR1 as SGHNT and CDR2 as YYREEE (reference sequence). The CDR3 runs 13 residues.

The chain uses TRBV7-6 and TRBJ2-7; a weak D match, TRBD2 (5 bases). Trimming shortened V by 5 bases and J by 6 bases, and 11 bases separated the two germline ends. The germline gives CDR1 SGHVS, CDR2 FNYEAQ. CDR3 length: 12 amino acids. CDR3 in amino acids: CASSHLAAEQYF. The CDR3, as DNA: TGTGCCAGCAGCCATCTAGCTGCCGAGCAGTACTTC. The full variable domain, its missing parts supplied by reference TRBV7-6 and TRBJ2-7, is GAGVSQSPRYKVTKRGQDVALRCDPISGHVSLYWYRQALGQGPEFLTYFNYEAQQDKSGLPNDRFSAERPEGSISTLTIQRTEQRDSAMYRCASSHLAAEQYFGPGTRLTVT.

This chain connects TRBV9 to TRBJ2-3; 8 bases agree with TRBD2. The germline V gene has CDR1 SGDLS and CDR2 YYNGEE. There are 18 residues in the CDR3. After removal of 2 bases from V and 3 bases from J, the junction contained 14 bases not matched to a gene. As DNA, the CDR3 is TGTGCCAGCAGCGTGGAACCTCCAGCGGGAGTCTTGACAGATACGCAGTATTTT. Amino acids: CASSVEPPAGVLTDTQYF. Full variable domain (outside the CDR3, taken from reference TRBV9 and TRBJ2-3): DSGVTQTPKHLITATGQRVTLRCSPRSGDLSVYWYQQSLDQGLQFLIQYYNGEERAKGNILERFSAQQFPDLHSELNLSSLELGDSALYFCASSVEPPAGVLTDTQYFGPGTRLTVL.

The rearrangement uses TRBV27 and TRBJ1-6; no definite D call. The CDR3 extends over 12 amino acids. Germline CDR1 is MNHEY and CDR2 is SMNVEV (reference sequence). The V and J ends lost 4 bases and 6 bases respectively, with 4 bases between them. CDR3 sequence reads: CASSSGNSPLHF. CDR3 nucleotides: TGTGCCAGCAGTTCCGGTAATTCACCCCTCCACTTT.

The V gene is TRBV7-2, the J gene TRBJ2-1, with TRBD2 identical over 10 bases. J was trimmed by 10 bases and V by 4 bases; bases with no gene match: 10. The germline CDR1 and CDR2 sequences are SGHTA and FQGNSA. This CDR3 comprises 15 residues. CDR3 protein: CASSSLSGGAREQFF. In DNA, the CDR3 is TGTGCCAGCAGCTCCCTAAGCGGGGGGGCTCGGGAGCAGTTCTTC.

This clone was found once. Here the CDR3 DNA reads TGTGCCAGCAGTTTTACAGGGAATTATAATTCACCCCTCCACTTT. Its translation: CASSFTGNYNSPLHF. The V gene is TRBV6-5, the J gene TRBJ1-6, with D possibly matching TRBD1 (6 bases). The V end lost 4 bases, the J end lost 4 bases, and 11 bases lay between the germline ends. Looked up from germline, CDR1 is MNHEY and CDR2 is SVGAGI. The CDR3 runs to 15 residues.

The genes are TRBV2 and TRBJ2-3, with a weak D call TRBD1 (5 bases). Germline V gene sequence: CDR1 SNHLY, CDR2 FYNNEI. Trimming removed 6 bases at V and 4 bases at J, with 14 bases between. The CDR3 runs to 14 residues. The CDR3 loop reads CASRKGWMADTQYF. The CDR3 coding sequence is TGTGCCAGCAGAAAGGGGTGGATGGCAGATACGCAGTATTTT.

The chain employs TRBV24-1 and TRBJ1-1; D remains ambiguous. CDR3 length equals 13 residues. The germline V and J ends were trimmed by 7 bases and 0 bases, with 8 bases remaining between them. The germline V gene has CDR1 KGHDR and CDR2 SFDVKD. CDR3 nucleotide sequence: TGTGCCACCAGGAGGGAAATGAACACTGAAGCTTTCTTT. Translated, it gives CATRREMNTEAFF.

This clone showed up just once. The chain joins TRBV28 to TRBJ2-5, with D perhaps TRBD2 (7 bases). CDR3 size: 15 residues. CDR1 and CDR2 (germline): MDHEN, SYDVKM. V was clipped by 5 bases and J by 2 bases, with 15 bases between them. The CDR3 coding sequence is TGTGCCAGCAGTGGGGGCGGGGGCGAGCAAGAGACCCAGTACTTC. Its translation is CASSGGGGEQETQYF. Looking up the rest from reference TRBV28 and TRBJ2-5 gives the full variable domain: DVKVTQSSRYLVKRTGEKVFLECVQDMDHENMFWYRQDPGLGLRLIYFSYDVKMKEKGDIPEGYSVSREKKERFSLILESASTNQTSMYLCASSGGGGEQETQYFGPGTRLLVL.

The chain joins TRBV5-4 to TRBJ1-5; D unclear. Trimming removed 0 bases at V and 0 bases at J, with 10 bases between. Germline CDR1 is SGHNT and CDR2 is YYREEE (reference sequence). The CDR3 consists of 16 residues. The CDR3 region is CASSLDIGDSNQPQHF. In nucleotides, the CDR3 is TGTGCCAGCAGCTTGGATATTGGAGATAGCAATCAGCCCCAGCATTTT.

The chain combines TRBV2 with TRBJ2-1; 9 bases are shared with TRBD1. The CDR3 contains 14 residues. Trimming cost V 3 bases and J 3 bases; bases outside gene matches: 0. The V gene's germline CDR1 is SNHLY and CDR2 FYNNEI. CDR3 nucleotide sequence: TGTGCCAGCAGTGAGGGACAGGGCTACAATGAGCAGTTCTTC. It yields the protein CASSEGQGYNEQFF. The variable domain in full, completed from reference TRBV2 and TRBJ2-1, reads EPEVTQTPSHQVTQMGQEVILRCVPISNHLYFYWYRQILGQKVEFLVSFYNNEISEKSEIFDDQFSVERPDGSNFTLKIRSTKLEDSAMYFCASSEGQGYNEQFFGPGTRLTVL.

The chain uses TRBV12-3 or TRBV12-4 and TRBJ1-2; D gene unclear. Trimming removed 1 base at V and 4 bases at J, with 7 bases between. The CDR3 consists of 13 residues. The CDR3 loop reads CASSLGRGYGYTF. The CDR3 region has the DNA TGTGCCAGCAGTTTAGGCCGGGGCTATGGCTACACCTTC.

The chain couples TRBV9 to TRBJ1-2, with 8 positions matching TRBD1. This CDR3 comprises 15 residues. Trimming cost V 4 bases and J 4 bases; bases outside gene matches: 9. Germline CDR1 and CDR2: SGDLS and YYNGEE. CDR3 sequence reads: CASSPSPGGVYGYTF. The CDR3 nucleotides read TGTGCCAGCAGCCCAAGCCCAGGGGGCGTCTATGGCTACACCTTC.

By share of the sample, this clone is medium-sized. The gene calls are TRBV19 and TRBJ2-7, with D perhaps matching TRBD1 (5 bases). The CDR3 has 14 amino acids. CDR1 is LNHDA, CDR2 SQIVND, per germline (reference sequence). The V end lost 7 bases, the J end lost 0 bases, and 13 bases lay between the germline ends. The CDR3 bases are TGTGCCAGTAAGGTAAGGGGTACCTCCTACGAGCAGTACTTC. Protein: CASKVRGTSYEQYF.

The chain is built from TRBV30 and TRBJ1-5, with a weak D call TRBD1 (5 bases). The V and J ends lost 0 bases and 9 bases respectively, with 15 bases between them. There are 14 residues in the CDR3. Germline V CDR1 and CDR2: GTSNPN, SVGIG (reference sequence). CDR3 in amino acids: CAWSVQAGGGPQHF. The CDR3 nucleotides read TGTGCCTGGAGTGTACAGGCAGGCGGGGGGCCCCAGCATTTT. Full variable domain (remainder filled in from reference TRBV30 and TRBJ1-5): SQTIHQWPATLVQPVGSPLSLECTVEGTSNPNLYWYRQAAGRGLQLLFYSVGIGQISSEVPQNLSASRPQDRQFILSSKKLLLSDSGFYLCAWSVQAGGGPQHFGDGTRLSIL.

V is TRBV20-1 and J is TRBJ2-5; D unclear. With 7 bases removed from V and 5 bases from J, the gap between germline ends came to 11 bases. Per the germline V gene, CDR1 is DFQATT and CDR2 is SNEGSKA (reference sequence). The CDR3 is 11 residues long. CDR3 bases: TGCAGTGGAGGAGTTGCGGAGACCCAGTACTTC. The encoded protein is CSGGVAETQYF.

The chain has TRBV11-2 and TRBJ2-1, with 11 bases fitting TRBD2. V lost 3 bases to trimming and J lost 11 bases; unmatched junction nucleotides: 6. The CDR3 length is 14 residues. Germline CDR1 is SGHAT and CDR2 is FQNNGV. CDR3 bases: TGTGCCAGCAGCTTCCGACTAGCGGGGTTTAAGCAGTTCTTC. Encoded protein: CASSFRLAGFKQFF.

The rearrangement joins TRBV5-1 to TRBJ2-7; D might be TRBD1 (5 bases). CDR3 size: 13 residues. Germline CDR1 SGHRS, CDR2 YFSETQ. Deletions cut 6 bases from V and 0 bases from J, with 10 bases between. The CDR3 loop reads CASKDSYSYEQYF. DNA of the CDR3: TGCGCCAGCAAAGACAGCTACTCCTACGAGCAGTACTTC.

There are a few counts of this clone. The V and J genes are TRBV3-1 (or the pseudogene TRBV3-2) and TRBJ1-1, with D tentatively TRBD1 (5 bases). Germline CDR1 is LGHDT and CDR2 is YNNKEL (reference sequence). The CDR3 is 11 amino acids. V was pared by 3 bases and J by 6 bases, with 5 bases between. The CDR3 loop reads CASSQTAEAFF. CDR3 nucleotides: TGTGCCAGCAGCCAGACAGCTGAAGCTTTCTTT.

V is TRBV30 and J is TRBJ2-7; 7 nucleotides line up with TRBD2. Germline values: CDR1 GTSNPN, CDR2 SVGIG (reference sequence). Germline trimming cut 0 bases from V and 6 bases from J; bases unmatched to any gene: 2. The CDR3 is made up of 12 amino acids. The CDR3 spells CAWSVSGAEQYF. The DNA of the CDR3 is TGTGCCTGGAGTGTAAGCGGGGCCGAGCAGTACTTC.

This clone was detected a few times. This sequence joins TRBV28 and TRBJ1-5, with D possibly matching TRBD1 (5 bases). This CDR3 is 17 amino acids long. The germline V and J ends were trimmed by 3 bases and 0 bases, with 15 bases remaining between them. Germline V lookup: CDR1 MDHEN, CDR2 SYDVKM. The CDR3 loop reads CASSFSPTGYSNQPQHF. The CDR3 DNA reads TGTGCCAGCAGTTTCTCCCCCACAGGTTATAGCAATCAGCCCCAGCATTTT.